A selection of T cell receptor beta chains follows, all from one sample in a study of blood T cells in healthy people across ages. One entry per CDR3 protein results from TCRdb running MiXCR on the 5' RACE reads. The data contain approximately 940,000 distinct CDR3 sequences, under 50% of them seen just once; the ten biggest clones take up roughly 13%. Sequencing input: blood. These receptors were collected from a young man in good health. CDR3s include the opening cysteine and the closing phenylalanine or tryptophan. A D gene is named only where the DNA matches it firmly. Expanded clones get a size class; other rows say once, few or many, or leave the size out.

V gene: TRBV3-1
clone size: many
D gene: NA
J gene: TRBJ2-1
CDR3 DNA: TGTGCCAGCAGCCCTGCGTTGGGGGGCCTCTACAATGAGCAGTTCTTC
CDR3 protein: CASSPALGGLYNEQFF

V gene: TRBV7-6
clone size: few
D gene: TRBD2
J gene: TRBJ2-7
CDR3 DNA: TGTGCCAGCAGTTATAGCGGGTCTGCCTACGAGCAGTACTTC
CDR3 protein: CASSYSGSAYEQYF

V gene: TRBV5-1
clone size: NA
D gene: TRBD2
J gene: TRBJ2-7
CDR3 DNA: TGCGCCAGCAGGGATTCGGGGGGACCGTCGTCCGGTCATTACGAGCAGTACTTC
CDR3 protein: CASRDSGGPSSGHYEQYF

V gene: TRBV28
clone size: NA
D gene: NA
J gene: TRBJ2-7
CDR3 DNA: TGTGCCAGCAGTTTGAGGGTCGTAGGGGGTCCTTCCTACGAGCAGTACTTC
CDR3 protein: CASSLRVVGGPSYEQYF

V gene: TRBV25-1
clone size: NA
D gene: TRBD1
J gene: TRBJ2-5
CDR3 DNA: TGTGCCAGCAGTGAATGGGGACAGCAAGAGACCCAGTACTTC
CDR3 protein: CASSEWGQQETQYF

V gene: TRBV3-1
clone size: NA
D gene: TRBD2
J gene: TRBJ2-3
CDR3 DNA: TGTGCCAGCAGCCAAGGACGGGGGGGCCATACGCAGTATTTT
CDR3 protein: CASSQGRGGHTQYF

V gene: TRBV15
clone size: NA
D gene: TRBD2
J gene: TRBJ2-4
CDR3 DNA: TGTGCCACCAGCAAGATACTAGCGGGGGGGCCCAAAAACATTCAGTACTTC
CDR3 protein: CATSKILAGGPKNIQYF

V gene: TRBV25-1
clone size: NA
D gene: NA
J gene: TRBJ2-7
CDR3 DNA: TGTGCCAGCAGTGAAGACAGTTTGTACAATGAGCAGTACTTC
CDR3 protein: CASSEDSLYNEQYF

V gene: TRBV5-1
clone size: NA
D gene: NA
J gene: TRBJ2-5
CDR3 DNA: TGCGCCAGCAGCTTGGGGGACCTACTATCCGGACGGACCCAGTACTTC
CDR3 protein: CASSLGDLLSGRTQYF

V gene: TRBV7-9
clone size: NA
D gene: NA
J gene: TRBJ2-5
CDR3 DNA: TGTGCCAGCAGCCTCCGAGACAGTTACCAAGAGACCCAGTACTTC
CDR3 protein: CASSLRDSYQETQYF

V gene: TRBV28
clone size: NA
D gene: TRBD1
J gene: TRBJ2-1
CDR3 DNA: TGTGCCAGCCCTCCCCAGGGGAACAGGGGGACGAATGAGCAGTTCTTC
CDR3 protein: CASPPQGNRGTNEQFF

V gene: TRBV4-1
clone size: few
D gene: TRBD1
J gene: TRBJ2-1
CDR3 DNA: TGCGCCAGCAGCCAAGAGGACAGGGGATTCATTGAGCAGTTCTTC
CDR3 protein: CASSQEDRGFIEQFF

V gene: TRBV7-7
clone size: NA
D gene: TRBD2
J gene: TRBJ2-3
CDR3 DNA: TGTGCCAGCAGCTTATCCCTAGCGGGAGGTACGCAGTATTTT
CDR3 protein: CASSLSLAGGTQYF

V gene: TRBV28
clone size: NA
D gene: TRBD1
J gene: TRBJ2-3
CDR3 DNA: TGTGCCAGCAGTATGACAGGGGGCTGGACAGATACGCAGTATTTT
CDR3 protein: CASSMTGGWTDTQYF

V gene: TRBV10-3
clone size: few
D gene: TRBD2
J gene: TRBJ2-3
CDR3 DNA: TGTGCCATCACCCCTAGCGGGAGTAGCACAGATACGCAGTATTTT
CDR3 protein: CAITPSGSSTDTQYF

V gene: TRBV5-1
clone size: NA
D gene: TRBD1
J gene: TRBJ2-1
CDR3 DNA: TGCGCCAGCAGCTTGGGGGGACAGACCTACAATGAGCAGTTCTTC
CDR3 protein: CASSLGGQTYNEQFF

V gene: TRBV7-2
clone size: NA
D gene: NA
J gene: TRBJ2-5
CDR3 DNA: TGTGCCAGCAGCTTAGTTGCGGCCCCGCAAGAGACCCAGTACTTC
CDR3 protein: CASSLVAAPQETQYF

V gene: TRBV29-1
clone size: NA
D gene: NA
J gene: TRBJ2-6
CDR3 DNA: TGCAGCGTTACAACGGGAAACTCTGGGGCCAACGTCCTGACTTTC
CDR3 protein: CSVTTGNSGANVLTF

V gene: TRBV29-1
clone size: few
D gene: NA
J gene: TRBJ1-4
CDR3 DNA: TGCAGCGTCGTTACAGGTGCAACTAATGAAAAACTGTTTTTT
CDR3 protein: CSVVTGATNEKLFF

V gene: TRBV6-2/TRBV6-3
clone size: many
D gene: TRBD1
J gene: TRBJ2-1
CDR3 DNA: TGCGCCAGCAGCTCGGGACAGGGGGGCTACAATGAGCAGTTCTTC
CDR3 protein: CASSSGQGGYNEQFF

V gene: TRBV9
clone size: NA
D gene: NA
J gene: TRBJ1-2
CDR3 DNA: TGTGCCAGCAGCGTAGGGGGGCCCTCTAACTATGGCTACACCTTC
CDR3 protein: CASSVGGPSNYGYTF

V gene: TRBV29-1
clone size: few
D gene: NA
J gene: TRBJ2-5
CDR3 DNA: TGCAGCGTGGGCCTACGGCAGGGACAGACCCAGTACTTC
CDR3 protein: CSVGLRQGQTQYF

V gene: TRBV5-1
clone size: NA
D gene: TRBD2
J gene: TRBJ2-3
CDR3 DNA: TGCGCCAGCAGCTTCCTAAGCGGGGCAGATACGCAGTATTTT
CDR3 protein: CASSFLSGADTQYF

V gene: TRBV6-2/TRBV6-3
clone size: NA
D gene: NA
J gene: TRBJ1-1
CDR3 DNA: TGTGCCAGCAGTTACTCGGCCCGGGGGGCTGAAGCTTTCTTT
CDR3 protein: CASSYSARGAEAFF

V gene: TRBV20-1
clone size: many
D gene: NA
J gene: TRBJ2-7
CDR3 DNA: TGCAGTGCTGGGGGGGCGGGCGAGTCCTACGAGCAGTACTTC
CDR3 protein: CSAGGAGESYEQYF

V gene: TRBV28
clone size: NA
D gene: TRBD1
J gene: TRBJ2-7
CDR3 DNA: TGTGCCAGCAGTTTAGGGTCCACAGGGGGTGACGAGCAGTACTTC
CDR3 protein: CASSLGSTGGDEQYF

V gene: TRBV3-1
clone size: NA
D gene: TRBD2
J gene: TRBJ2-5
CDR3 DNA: TGTGCCAGCAGCCAAGCATCCAAGATAGCGGGGGGTCGGGAGACCCAGTACTTC
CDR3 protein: CASSQASKIAGGRETQYF

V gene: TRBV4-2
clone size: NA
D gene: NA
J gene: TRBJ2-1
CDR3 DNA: TGTGCCAGCAGCCAAGGGGGTGGGGCACAGAATGAGCAGTTCTTC
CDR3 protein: CASSQGGGAQNEQFF

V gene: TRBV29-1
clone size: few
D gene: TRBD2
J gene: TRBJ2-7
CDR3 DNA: TGCAGCGTTGGGGGGACTAGTGACGAGCAGTACTTC
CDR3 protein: CSVGGTSDEQYF

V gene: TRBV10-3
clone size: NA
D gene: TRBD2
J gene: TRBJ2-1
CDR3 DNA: TGTGCCATCAGTGAGTCGGGCGGACTAGCGGTAAATGAGCAGTTCTTC
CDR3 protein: CAISESGGLAVNEQFF

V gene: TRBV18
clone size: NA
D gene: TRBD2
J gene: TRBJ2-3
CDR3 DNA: TGTGCCAGCTCACCATTCCTAGCGGAGAACACAGATACGCAGTATTTT
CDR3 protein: CASSPFLAENTDTQYF